Listed below are T cell receptor beta chains from one sample, sequenced in a study of spatial heterogeneity in lung cancer. In TCRdb, the 5' RACE reads were re-called with MiXCR into one record per CDR3 protein. This sample yields approximately 6,800 distinct CDR3 sequences, of which about an eighth are seen a single time; less than 9.5% belongs to the top ten. Specimen: lung tumor tissue, collected at surgery. Receptors originate from a male donor with early-stage non-small cell lung cancer. CDR3s include the opening cysteine and the closing phenylalanine or tryptophan. The order of the fields is CDR3 protein, CDR3 DNA, clone size, V gene, J gene, D gene. D genes are given only for firm matches. Size is omitted from some rows. Given values are once, few, many or a class for expanded clones.

CDR3: CASSLSAQGLTEAFF
DNA: TGTGCCAGCAGTTTATCGGCGCAGGGCCTTACTGAAGCTTTCTTT
size: medium-sized
V: TRBV27
J: TRBJ1-1
D: .

CDR3: CASRDSGVGQETQYF
DNA: TGTGCCAGCCGGGACAGCGGAGTGGGCCAAGAGACCCAGTACTTC
size: many
V: TRBV6-6
J: TRBJ2-5
D: TRBD1

CDR3: CATGGRTSNTGELFF
DNA: TGTGCCACAGGGGGCCGGACATCCAACACCGGGGAGCTGTTTTTT
size: many
V: TRBV24-1
J: TRBJ2-2
D: TRBD1

CDR3: CAISETSGRSYSYNEQFF
DNA: TGTGCCATCAGTGAAACTAGCGGGAGGTCGTACTCCTACAATGAGCAGTTCTTC
size: .
V: TRBV10-3
J: TRBJ2-1
D: TRBD2

CDR3: CSVGRQGLAEVNEQFF
DNA: TGCAGCGTTGGTCGGCAAGGACTAGCAGAAGTCAATGAGCAGTTCTTC
size: many
V: TRBV29-1
J: TRBJ2-1
D: TRBD2

CDR3: CASSPITAGGPDTQYF
DNA: TGTGCCAGCAGTCCTATTACGGCGGGGGGGCCAGATACGCAGTATTTT
size: .
V: TRBV27
J: TRBJ2-3
D: TRBD2

CDR3: CASSQEPGHYEQYF
DNA: TGTGCCAGCAGCCAAGAACCGGGACACTACGAGCAGTACTTC
size: once
V: TRBV3-1
J: TRBJ2-7
D: .

CDR3: CASRGGGLGNNQPQHF
DNA: TGTGCCAGCAGAGGGGGGGGGCTGGGGAACAATCAGCCCCAGCATTTT
size: many
V: TRBV28
J: TRBJ1-5
D: .

CDR3: CASSPTDSQETQYF
DNA: TGTGCCAGCAGTCCTACTGACAGCCAAGAGACCCAGTACTTC
size: medium-sized
V: TRBV7-7
J: TRBJ2-5
D: .

CDR3: CASSLGGVGEQFF
DNA: TGTGCCAGCAGCTTGGGCGGGGTTGGTGAGCAGTTCTTC
size: many
V: TRBV5-4
J: TRBJ2-1
D: .

CDR3: CASTLSAVNTEAFF
DNA: TGTGCCAGCACCCTTAGTGCGGTGAACACTGAAGCTTTCTTT
size: many
V: TRBV7-6
J: TRBJ1-1
D: .

CDR3: CATSRVFGQGINQPQHF
DNA: TGTGCCACCAGCAGAGTTTTTGGACAGGGGATCAATCAGCCCCAGCATTTT
size: medium-sized
V: TRBV15
J: TRBJ1-5
D: TRBD1

CDR3: CSARATETQYF
DNA: TGCAGTGCTAGAGCTACAGAGACCCAGTACTTC
size: many
V: TRBV20-1
J: TRBJ2-5
D: .

CDR3: CAIEGQHNEQFF
DNA: TGTGCCATCGAGGGACAACACAATGAGCAGTTCTTC
size: medium-sized
V: TRBV10-3
J: TRBJ2-1
D: .

CDR3: CASYRAHSNTGELFF
DNA: TGTGCCAGCTACAGGGCCCACTCGAACACCGGGGAGCTGTTTTTT
size: .
V: TRBV6-5
J: TRBJ2-2
D: .

CDR3: CSVETGLADTQYF
DNA: TGCAGCGTTGAAACAGGGTTGGCAGATACGCAGTATTTT
size: many
V: TRBV29-1
J: TRBJ2-3
D: .

CDR3: CASSLGMGRGNYGYTF
DNA: TGTGCCAGCAGTTTGGGGATGGGCAGGGGAAACTATGGCTACACCTTC
size: medium-sized
V: TRBV12-3/TRBV12-4
J: TRBJ1-2
D: .

CDR3: CASSLSGDYGYTF
DNA: TGTGCCAGCAGCTTATCAGGGGACTATGGCTACACCTTC
size: .
V: TRBV7-2
J: TRBJ1-2
D: .

CDR3: CASSITSEGIQYF
DNA: TGTGCCAGCAGCATCACTAGCGAGGGCATTCAGTACTTC
size: .
V: TRBV7-9
J: TRBJ2-4
D: TRBD2

CDR3: CASSSLSGQETQYF
DNA: TGTGCCAGCTCATCGCTCTCAGGGCAAGAGACCCAGTACTTC
size: medium-sized
V: TRBV18
J: TRBJ2-5
D: .

CDR3: CASSFGNSRETQYF
DNA: TGTGCCAGCAGCTTTGGAAACAGTCGAGAGACCCAGTACTTC
size: many
V: TRBV5-5
J: TRBJ2-5
D: .

CDR3: CASSQAAGSNQPQHF
DNA: TGTGCCAGCAGCCAAGCGGCGGGTAGCAATCAGCCCCAGCATTTT
size: many
V: TRBV3-1
J: TRBJ1-5
D: .

CDR3: CASSLAGSTDTQYF
DNA: TGTGCCAGCAGCTTGGCCGGGAGCACAGATACGCAGTATTTT
size: many
V: TRBV7-8
J: TRBJ2-3
D: .

CDR3: CSAPGDLLREQYF
DNA: TGCAGTGCTCCTGGGGATCTCCTACGGGAACAATATTTT
size: medium-sized
V: TRBV20-1
J: TRBJ2-3
D: .

CDR3: CASSLTRSEQFF
DNA: TGTGCCAGCAGTTTAACCAGAAGTGAGCAGTTCTTC
size: many
V: TRBV12-3/TRBV12-4
J: TRBJ2-1
D: .

CDR3: CSARDPGRGSQETQYF
DNA: TGCAGTGCTAGAGATCCTGGCAGGGGGAGTCAAGAGACCCAGTACTTC
size: many
V: TRBV20-1
J: TRBJ2-5
D: TRBD1

CDR3: CASAGILAKNIQYF
DNA: TGTGCCAGTGCAGGGATTCTAGCCAAAAACATTCAGTACTTC
size: many
V: TRBV2
J: TRBJ2-4
D: .

CDR3: CASSEWGFSQPQHF
DNA: TGTGCCAGCAGTGAGTGGGGGTTCAGTCAGCCCCAGCATTTT
size: many
V: TRBV2
J: TRBJ1-5
D: .

CDR3: CSANPTSGGTDTQYF
DNA: TGCAGTGCTAACCCTACTAGCGGAGGCACAGATACGCAGTATTTT
size: medium-sized
V: TRBV20-1
J: TRBJ2-3
D: TRBD2

CDR3: CASSLGSQGSYEQYF
DNA: TGTGCCAGCAGCTTGGGTTCCCAGGGATCCTACGAGCAGTACTTC
size: .
V: TRBV12-3/TRBV12-4
J: TRBJ2-7
D: .

CDR3: CASSPGPYGYTF
DNA: TGTGCCAGCAGCCCTGGACCCTATGGCTACACCTTC
size: .
V: TRBV7-6
J: TRBJ1-2
D: .

CDR3: CASSFGQIEAFF
DNA: TGTGCCAGCAGTTTCGGACAGATTGAAGCTTTCTTT
size: .
V: TRBV12-3/TRBV12-4
J: TRBJ1-1
D: .

CDR3: CSAPGEDYEQYF
DNA: TGCAGTGCTCCGGGGGAAGACTACGAGCAGTACTTC
size: .
V: TRBV20-1
J: TRBJ2-7
D: .

CDR3: CASSKGRSGVPYEQYF
DNA: TGTGCCAGCAGCAAAGGTCGGAGCGGAGTCCCCTACGAGCAGTACTTC
size: .
V: TRBV21-1
J: TRBJ2-7
D: .

CDR3: CASSRPDLTGSYEQYF
DNA: TGTGCCAGCAGTCGCCCGGACTTGACCGGCTCCTACGAGCAGTACTTC
size: .
V: TRBV28
J: TRBJ2-7
D: .

CDR3: CASSSPGAGQTQYF
DNA: TGTGCCAGCAGTTCACCAGGGGCCGGCCAGACCCAGTACTTC
size: .
V: TRBV12-3/TRBV12-4
J: TRBJ2-5
D: .

CDR3: CASSLSGTGGTGELFF
DNA: TGTGCCAGCAGCCTATCCGGGACAGGGGGCACCGGGGAGCTGTTTTTT
size: many
V: TRBV9
J: TRBJ2-2
D: TRBD1

CDR3: CASSLAGGKRDEQYF
DNA: TGTGCCAGCAGTCTAGCGGGAGGGAAGCGTGACGAGCAGTACTTC
size: many
V: TRBV28
J: TRBJ2-7
D: TRBD2

CDR3: CATSREKGFGYTF
DNA: TGTGCCACCAGCAGAGAGAAAGGGTTTGGCTACACCTTC
size: medium-sized
V: TRBV15
J: TRBJ1-2
D: .

CDR3: CASSQGLVSQETQYF
DNA: TGTGCCAGCAGCCAAGGGTTGGTGAGCCAAGAGACCCAGTACTTC
size: many
V: TRBV14
J: TRBJ2-5
D: .

CDR3: CASGLVTGPIDTQYF
DNA: TGTGCTAGTGGTTTGGTAACAGGGCCCATCGATACGCAGTATTTT
size: many
V: TRBV12-5
J: TRBJ2-3
D: .

CDR3: CASSLVGLLNEQFF
DNA: TGCGCCAGCAGCTTAGTAGGACTTCTTAATGAGCAGTTCTTC
size: many
V: TRBV5-1
J: TRBJ2-1
D: .